The 8 T cell receptor beta chains in this list originate from one sample, sequenced in a study of radiation and T cells in renal cell carcinoma. Sample time point: blood 2 weeks post-SBRT. Treatment defined: 15 Gy SBRT to primary tumor, nephrectomy 4 weeks later. Sequencing was performed with immunoSEQ multiplex PCR; in TCRdb, only in-frame clones are kept and a portion is missing. The sample shows about 130,000 clones, about four fifths of them seen only once. Specimen: blood, collected from a patient whose treatment included radiotherapy and nephrectomy. The receptors stem from a man aged 45 to 65 with renal cell carcinoma.

The chain employs TRBV4-2 and TRBJ2-2; TRBD2 aligns across 10 bases. This CDR3 comprises 15 residues. CDR1 is LGHNA and CDR2 is YNFKEQ in the germline V gene. V was clipped by 5 bases and J by 2 bases; unmatched bases: 2. The CDR3 region has the DNA TGTGCCAGCAGCGCTAGCGGGGGCAACACCGGGGAGCTGTTTTTT. This codes for CASSASGGNTGELFF.

This clone appeared a single time. This chain connects TRBV6-5 to TRBJ2-7, with TRBD1 matching over 7 bases. CDR3 size: 13 residues. Trimming took 4 bases from V and 6 from J; bases not matched to a gene: 6. Germline V gives CDR1 MNHEY, CDR2 SVGAGI. CDR3 in amino acids: CASSWVDRAEQYF. The CDR3 DNA is TGTGCCAGCAGTTGGGTCGACAGGGCCGAGCAGTACTTC.

The gene calls are TRBV19 and TRBJ2-2; D gene ambiguous. Trimming left V 7 bases short and J 5 bases short, with 20 bases between. The CDR3 runs 16 residues. The germline V gene has CDR1 LNHDA and CDR2 SQIVND (reference sequence). CDR3 coding DNA: TGTGCCAGTACCCTATCCTTTGGCGGAGTTACCGGGGAGCTGTTTTTT. It specifies CASTLSFGGVTGELFF.

The V call is TRBV9, the J call TRBJ1-5; TRBD1 is a possible D gene (5 bases). The CDR3 length is 17 residues. Looked up from germline, CDR1 is SGDLS and CDR2 is YYNGEE. The V end lost 3 bases, the J end lost 7 bases, and 23 bases lay between the germline ends. The CDR3 protein is CASSDTPGRGSGQPQHF. The CDR3 bases are TGTGCCAGCAGCGATACACCGGGACGGGGGTCTGGGCAGCCCCAGCATTTT.

This clone was seen once. This chain joins TRBV7-2 and TRBJ2-3, with TRBD1 identical over 9 bases. The length of the CDR3 is 18 residues. The V and J ends lost 1 base and 3 bases, in that order; junction bases with no gene match: 11. The germline CDR1 and CDR2 sequences are SGHTA and FQGNSA. CDR3 in amino acids: CASSLEDRGGTWTDTQYF. CDR3 nucleotides: TGTGCCAGCAGCTTAGAGGACAGGGGAGGGACTTGGACAGATACGCAGTATTTT. The full variable domain, rest sourced from reference TRBV7-2 and TRBJ2-3, is GAGVSQSPSNKVTEKGKDVELRCDPISGHTALYWYRQSLGQGLEFLIYFQGNSAPDKSGLPSDRFSAERTGGSVSTLTIQRTQQEDSAVYLCASSLEDRGGTWTDTQYFGPGTRLTVL.

This clone has more than one count but fewer than ten. The chain has TRBV30 and TRBJ1-1, with no clear D. Germline V gene sequence: CDR1 GTSNPN, CDR2 SVGIG (reference sequence). Trimming cost V 0 bases and J 1 base, with 6 bases left between them. CDR3 size: 13 residues. Here the CDR3 reads CAWSVAENTEAFF. The CDR3, as DNA: TGTGCCTGGAGTGTAGCTGAGAACACTGAAGCTTTCTTT.

This chain uses TRBV9 with TRBJ2-2, with D possibly called TRBD1 or TRBD2 (5 bases each). Trimming stripped 3 bases from V and 1 base from J, with 19 bases between. CDR1 and CDR2 from the germline V gene are SGDLS and YYNGEE. CDR3 length: 18 residues. CDR3 DNA: TGTGCCAGCAGCGGTGCCCCGGGGACCGAGAGGAACACCGGGGAGCTGTTTTTT. Amino acid sequence: CASSGAPGTERNTGELFF.

The chain employs TRBV9 and TRBJ1-1; D not certain. The length of the CDR3 is 15 residues. Germline CDR1 is SGDLS and CDR2 is YYNGEE. V lost 4 bases and J 3 bases, leaving 16 bases between the germline ends. CDR3 sequence reads: CASSLDGGVDTEAFF. Here the CDR3 DNA reads TGTGCCAGCAGCCTAGACGGTGGGGTGGACACTGAAGCTTTCTTT. The variable domain in full, completed from reference TRBV9 and TRBJ1-1, reads DSGVTQTPKHLITATGQRVTLRCSPRSGDLSVYWYQQSLDQGLQFLIQYYNGEERAKGNILERFSAQQFPDLHSELNLSSLELGDSALYFCASSLDGGVDTEAFFGQGTRLTVV.